This is a list of T cell receptor beta chains from one sample in a study of breast tumors, draining lymph nodes, adjacent tissues. One entry per CDR3 protein, called by TCRdb with MiXCR from the multiplex PCR reads. The repertoire consists of about 94,000 distinct CDR3 sequences, with over 25% occurring once and the leading ten covering over 8%. The specimen was axillary lymph node tissue. The origin of the receptors is a female donor with breast cancer. Some clones in this sample may be carry-over from other donors' samples. CDR3s include the opening cysteine and the closing phenylalanine or tryptophan. D genes are given only for firm matches. Not all rows give a size; the values are once, few, many and, for expanded clones, a class.

NA	TRBV10-2	TRBJ1-6	NA	TGCGCCAGCACAACGGGGGACTCACCCCTCCACTTT	CASTTGDSPLHF
many	TRBV9	TRBJ1-2	NA	TGTGCCAGCAGCGTGGGACACCATAGCGGCTACACCTTC	CASSVGHHSGYTF
many	TRBV7-3	TRBJ2-2	TRBD1	TGTGCCAGCAGGTCACAGGGGGCGGGCACCGGGGAGCTGTTTTTT	CASRSQGAGTGELFF
many	TRBV6-5	TRBJ2-5	TRBD2	TGTGCCAGCAGACCAGGAGCGGGAGCGGGCGAGACCCAGTACTTC	CASRPGAGAGETQYF
many	TRBV3-1	TRBJ2-1	NA	TGTGCCAGCAGCCCGTCCGGGGGACTTGGAGGGTTGAATGAGCAGTTCTTC	CASSPSGGLGGLNEQFF
NA	TRBV7-2	TRBJ2-7	TRBD1	TGTGCCAGCAGCTTAGGCGGGACAGGCCTATACGAGCAGTACTTC	CASSLGGTGLYEQYF
many	TRBV29-1	TRBJ2-7	TRBD2	TGCAGCGCCACCGGGACTAGCGGGCAGTTCGAGCAGTACTTC	CSATGTSGQFEQYF
many	TRBV20-1	TRBJ2-3	NA	TGCAGTGCGAACGAAGGGGGGGGGGAAACAGATACGCAGTATTTT	CSANEGGGETDTQYF
NA	TRBV24-1	TRBJ2-3	TRBD2	TGTGCCACCAGTGATTGGACTAGCGGGAGGTCAGATACGCAGTATTTT	CATSDWTSGRSDTQYF
once	TRBV2	TRBJ2-5	NA	TGTGCCAGCAGTCGTCAAGACCAAGAGACCCAGTACTTC	CASSRQDQETQYF
many	TRBV5-4	TRBJ2-1	TRBD1	TGTGCCAGCAGCTCTGGACAGGGCAATGAGCAGTTCTTC	CASSSGQGNEQFF
many	TRBV5-1	TRBJ2-2	NA	TGCGCCAGCACGGAGGGGGCGTCGAACACCGGGGAGCTGTTTTTT	CASTEGASNTGELFF
many	TRBV19	TRBJ1-5	NA	TGTGCCAGTAGTATAGACGGGACCTCGCCCCAGCATTTT	CASSIDGTSPQHF
many	TRBV12-3/TRBV12-4	TRBJ1-2	TRBD1	TGTGCCAGCAGACAAGGACAGGGACGGGGCTACACCTTC	CASRQGQGRGYTF
many	TRBV5-5	TRBJ1-2	NA	TGTGCCAGCAGCTGGACAGAGACTGAGGGGGGCTACACCTTC	CASSWTETEGGYTF
many	TRBV3-1	TRBJ1-4	NA	TGTGCCAGCAGCCCTGGCGGAGGGCTAACTAATGAAAAACTGTTTTTT	CASSPGGGLTNEKLFF
NA	TRBV20-1	TRBJ1-1	NA	TGCAGTGCTAGGGTGGGGAACACTGAAGCTTTCTTT	CSARVGNTEAFF
NA	TRBV7-2	TRBJ2-7	NA	TGTGCCAGCAGCTTAGGGGCCGTGGGAGGGGGGGGACAGGTTATCTACGAGCAGTACTTC	CASSLGAVGGGGQVIYEQYF
many	TRBV5-8	TRBJ1-2	NA	TGTGCCAGCAGCTTGTTCGGGGACTATGGCTACACCTTC	CASSLFGDYGYTF
NA	TRBV20-1	TRBJ1-6	TRBD1	TGCAGTGCTGGGGGACAGGGATCTCTGGGACTCCTCCACTTT	CSAGGQGSLGLLHF
many	TRBV7-2	TRBJ2-7	TRBD1	TGTGCCAGCAGAGCGGGACAGGGGTTTTACGAGCAGTACTTC	CASRAGQGFYEQYF
NA	TRBV6-2/TRBV6-3	TRBJ2-2	NA	NA	CASSRGATPYEQYFGPGTRELFF
many	TRBV11-3	TRBJ2-7	TRBD2	TGTGCCAGCAGCCCAGGGACTAGCGGACTCTACGAGCAGTACTTC	CASSPGTSGLYEQYF
NA	TRBV6-5	TRBJ2-5	NA	TGTGCCAGCAGTTATACCCCAGGGCAGGGACAAGAGACCCAGTACTTC	CASSYTPGQGQETQYF
NA	TRBV5-4	TRBJ1-1	TRBD1	TGTGCCAGCGGCCCGGACAGGGGACAAATGAACACTGAAGCTTTCTTT	CASGPDRGQMNTEAFF
many	TRBV6-1	TRBJ2-5	NA	TGTGCCACAATGAGAAACGCCCAAGAGACCCAGTACTTC	CATMRNAQETQYF
many	TRBV2	TRBJ2-2	TRBD1	TGTGCCAGCCTAAGGGACAGGTCCACCGGGGAGCTGTTTTTT	CASLRDRSTGELFF
medium-sized	TRBV15	TRBJ1-6	NA	TGTGCCACCAGCAGAGGGGGCTTGAATTCACCCCTCCACTTT	CATSRGGLNSPLHF
many	TRBV20-1	TRBJ2-6	TRBD1	TGCAGTGCTCCCCCTACAGGGGCTGGGGCCAACGTCCTGACTTTC	CSAPPTGAGANVLTF
many	TRBV29-1	TRBJ2-1	NA	TGCAGCACCGCCGGGACGATGGAAGTGGTTGAGCAGTTCTTC	CSTAGTMEVVEQFF
many	TRBV9	TRBJ2-2	NA	TGTGCCAGCAGCGTACGGGGGAGGGGGAGCACCGGGGAGCTGTTTTTT	CASSVRGRGSTGELFF
many	TRBV7-6	TRBJ2-1	TRBD2	TGTGCCAGCAGCTTAGCGCCAGCGGGGCAAATCTACAATGAGCAGTTCTTC	CASSLAPAGQIYNEQFF
few	TRBV5-6	TRBJ2-4	TRBD1	TGTGCCAGCAGCTTAGGGGGCGGAGCCAAAAACATTCAGTACTTC	CASSLGGGAKNIQYF
many	TRBV6-2/TRBV6-3	TRBJ1-2	NA	TGTGCCAGCAGTTACGAAGTCGCGAGAGCTAACTATGGCTACACCTTC	CASSYEVARANYGYTF
NA	TRBV29-1	TRBJ1-2	TRBD1	TGCAGCGCGGGCCGAGGAGGGGGCGCCTCTGGCTACACCTTC	CSAGRGGGASGYTF
many	TRBV12-3/TRBV12-4	TRBJ1-2	NA	TGTGCCAGCAGTTTAGGAGGACGGACCTATGGCTACACCTTC	CASSLGGRTYGYTF
few	TRBV19	TRBJ2-7	TRBD2	TGTGCCAGTAGTTTGGTTAATAGCGGGATTGCCGAGCAGTACTTC	CASSLVNSGIAEQYF
NA	TRBV10-3	TRBJ1-2	NA	TGTGCCATCACCTCTTCTCCGGACAGCATGCCTAACTATGGCTACACCTTC	CAITSSPDSMPNYGYTF
many	TRBV30	TRBJ2-1	TRBD2	TGTGCGACGGGAGGGGACTACAATGAGCAGTTCTTC	CATGGDYNEQFF
many	TRBV20-1	TRBJ2-5	NA	TGCAGTGCCCCCCTCCCCTCTCTAGAGACCCAGTACTTC	CSAPLPSLETQYF
NA	TRBV7-9	TRBJ2-2	TRBD1	TGTGCCAGCAGCTTAGGGGACAGGGACCCCGGGGCGCTGCTTTTT	CASSLGDRDPGALLF
many	TRBV2	TRBJ1-6	NA	TGTGCCAGCAGTGGGGGAGCGCCTAATTCACCCCTCCACTTT	CASSGGAPNSPLHF
many	TRBV5-1	TRBJ1-3	NA	TGCGCCAGCAGCTTAGACGGAGCCGGCTCTGGAAACACCATATATTTT	CASSLDGAGSGNTIYF
many	TRBV29-1	TRBJ2-5	NA	TGCAGCGTTGCTACCTCGAAAGAGACCCAGTACTTC	CSVATSKETQYF
NA	TRBV24-1	TRBJ1-2	NA	TGTGCCATGGGGGGGGGGAGCCGGTATGGCTACACCTTC	CAMGGGSRYGYTF
many	TRBV5-8	TRBJ2-3	TRBD1	TGTGCCAGCACCCAAAGAACAGGGGGCATAACAGATACGCAGTATTTT	CASTQRTGGITDTQYF
NA	TRBV2	TRBJ1-3	NA	TGTGCCAGAAACGGGGGGGACTCTGGAAACACCATATATTTT	CARNGGDSGNTIYF
many	TRBV4-3	TRBJ1-4	TRBD1	TGCGCCAGCAGCCAGGACAGGATTACCAATGAAAAACTGTTTTTT	CASSQDRITNEKLFF
NA	TRBV7-2	TRBJ1-4	NA	TGTGCCAGCAGCTTGACCGGGACCTCCTACGAGACAACTAATGAAAAACTGTTTTTT	CASSLTGTSYETTNEKLFF
many	TRBV7-9	TRBJ1-5	NA	TGTGCCAGCAGCTCCTGGGGGCAGCCCCAGCATTTT	CASSSWGQPQHF
many	TRBV28	TRBJ2-5	NA	TGTGCCAGCAGCTCGGGGCGGGAAGAGACCCAGTACTTC	CASSSGREETQYF
many	TRBV20-1	TRBJ2-5	NA	TGCAGTGCTAGAGTAGGGACAAACAAGGGGACCCAGTACTTC	CSARVGTNKGTQYF
NA	TRBV24-1	TRBJ1-2	TRBD1	TGTGCCACCAGTGACCGCCTGGGACAGGGGGCCTTCACCTTC	CATSDRLGQGAFTF
NA	TRBV6-6	TRBJ2-7	NA	TGTGCCAGCACCAGGGGGGGGTACCCCTACGAGCAGTACTTC	CASTRGGYPYEQYF
many	TRBV10-2	TRBJ2-2	NA	TGCGCCAGCAGTGACCGAACATCCGGGGAGCTGTTTTTT	CASSDRTSGELFF
many	TRBV29-1	TRBJ2-3	NA	TGCAGCGGGGGCCAGGTTAGCACAGATACGCAGTATTTT	CSGGQVSTDTQYF
NA	TRBV6-2/TRBV6-3	TRBJ2-1	TRBD2	TGTGCCAGCAGTCCCCCGGGACTAGCGCGCAATGAGCAGTTCTTC	CASSPPGLARNEQFF
many	TRBV7-7	TRBJ2-7	NA	TGTGCCAGCATAAGGGGAGCCTCCTACGAGCAGTACTTC	CASIRGASYEQYF
many	TRBV19	TRBJ2-1	NA	TGTGCCAGTAGTATGGACGGCAGGAGCTACAATGAGCAGTTCTTC	CASSMDGRSYNEQFF